These T cell receptor beta chains were read from a single sample in a study of T cells after yellow fever vaccination. TCRdb ran MiXCR on the 5' RACE reads and lists one entry per CDR3 protein. The data contain fewer than 450,000 distinct CDR3 sequences, 3.5% to 4.5% of them singletons. Sequencing was performed on PBMCs, taken 5 days after the yellow fever booster vaccination. Source of these receptors: a man in his late teens or twenties who received the YFV17D yellow fever vaccine. Each CDR3 is given with its conserved first and last residue. The order of the fields is J gene, clone size, D gene, V gene, CDR3 DNA, CDR3 protein. The D gene is left open where the match is weak. Rows may omit the clone size; those that give it use once, few, many or a size class.

>TRBJ1-5|few|-|TRBV20-1
TGCAGTGCTAGGGACACAAATCAGCCCCAGCATTTT
CSARDTNQPQHF
>TRBJ1-5|many|-|TRBV7-9
TGTGCCAGCAGCTTAGGGACTGCCGATAATCAGCCCCAGCATTTT
CASSLGTADNQPQHF
>TRBJ1-1|few|-|TRBV7-9
TGTGCCAGCAGCTTAGCCCCCGCAGGGCAGGCTGAAGCTTTCTTT
CASSLAPAGQAEAFF
>TRBJ2-3|-|TRBD2|TRBV4-2
TGTGCCAGCAGCCAAGCTAGCGGGGGGAGGACAGATACGAAGTATTTT
CASSQASGGRTDTKYF
>TRBJ1-1|few|-|TRBV7-2
TGTGCCAGCAGTTATCTCCTGGTGCGGGGCACTGAAGCTTTCTTT
CASSYLLVRGTEAFF
>TRBJ2-2|-|-|TRBV6-6
TGTGCCAGCAGTTACCCCCAGGGGGGCGCGAACACCGGGGAGCTGTTTTTT
CASSYPQGGANTGELFF
>TRBJ1-1|-|-|TRBV24-1
TGTGCCACCACTGTCCCGGGGGCGCGGAACACTGAAGCTTTCTTT
CATTVPGARNTEAFF
>TRBJ2-3|few|TRBD2|TRBV20-1
TGCAGTGCTCAGACGGGGGGGGCCTCGGTAAGCACGCAGTATTTT
CSAQTGGASVSTQYF
>TRBJ2-1|many|TRBD2|TRBV5-1
TGCGCCAGCAGCTCGATAGGACCGCCGGGGGGTGAGCAGTTCTTC
CASSSIGPPGGEQFF
>TRBJ1-6|few|-|TRBV5-4
TGTGCCAGCAGCTTGGTTGGGGGAGGGCAACCCCTCCACTTT
CASSLVGGGQPLHF
>TRBJ2-3|-|-|TRBV5-1
TGCGCCAGCAGAATACAGGAAAATACGCAGTATTTT
CASRIQENTQYF
>TRBJ2-7|few|-|TRBV30
TGTGCCTGGAGCGAGGGGTCCTACGAGCAGTACTTC
CAWSEGSYEQYF
>TRBJ1-3|once|-|TRBV6-6
TGTGCCAGCAGAATAAGTTCTGGATACACCATATATTTT
CASRISSGYTIYF
>TRBJ2-7|many|-|TRBV20-1
TGCAGTGCCTGGGGCGCCTACGAGCAGTACTTC
CSAWGAYEQYF
>TRBJ2-5|few|TRBD2|TRBV20-1
TGCAGTGCTAGCGGGGGGGACCAAGAGACCCAGTACTTC
CSASGGDQETQYF
>TRBJ2-5|many|-|TRBV5-1
TGCGCCAGCAGCCCGGACGAGGGGGAGACCCAGTACTTC
CASSPDEGETQYF
>TRBJ2-3|few|-|TRBV7-3
TGTGCCAGCAGCTTAACCCCAGGTTCGGGGCGTCTATCAGATACGCAGTATTTT
CASSLTPGSGRLSDTQYF
>TRBJ1-4|-|TRBD1|TRBV20-1
TGCAGTGCCCCTCGGACAGGGCCGAATGAAAAACTGTTTTTT
CSAPRTGPNEKLFF
>TRBJ2-2|few|-|TRBV20-1
TGCAGTGCTAGGGGACTTGCGAGCACCGGGGAGCTGTTTTTT
CSARGLASTGELFF
>TRBJ1-4|many|-|TRBV5-5
TGTGCCAGCAGCCCCGAGTGGGGCAATGAAAAACTGTTTTTT
CASSPEWGNEKLFF
>TRBJ2-2|-|-|TRBV5-1
TGCGCCAGCAGCCAACAGGGTATTGGGACCGGGGAGCTGTTTTTT
CASSQQGIGTGELFF
>TRBJ1-2|few|TRBD1|TRBV7-9
TGTGCCAGCAGCACCGGACAGGCCCACTATGGCTACACCTTC
CASSTGQAHYGYTF
>TRBJ2-3|few|-|TRBV7-3
TGTGCCAGCAGCTTAAGAAAGACAGATACGCAGTATTTT
CASSLRKTDTQYF
>TRBJ2-1|-|TRBD2|TRBV4-1
TGCGCCAGCAGCCAAGATGGCCTAGCGGGGTACAATGAGCAGTTCTTC
CASSQDGLAGYNEQFF
>TRBJ2-3|few|-|TRBV5-1
TGCGCCAGCAGCTTGGGGGACGGGAGCACAGATACGCAGTATTTT
CASSLGDGSTDTQYF
>TRBJ2-7|many|-|TRBV7-9
TGTGCCAGCAGCTTATACCAGGGTGGGTCCTACGAGCAGTACTTC
CASSLYQGGSYEQYF
>TRBJ1-1|-|-|TRBV18
TGTGCCAGCTCACGAAGCACTGAAGCTTTCTTT
CASSRSTEAFF
>TRBJ2-5|few|TRBD1|TRBV6-2/TRBV6-3
TGTGCCAGCAGTACCGGGACAGGAGCGACCCAGTACTTC
CASSTGTGATQYF
>TRBJ1-1|many|-|TRBV7-2
TGTGCCAGCAGCTTAGACCCAGTTGGGAGCGCTTTCTTT
CASSLDPVGSAFF
>TRBJ1-2|many|-|TRBV28
TGTGCCAGCAGTCTCCATTTGAATTACCTTGGCTACACCTTC
CASSLHLNYLGYTF
>TRBJ1-1|few|-|TRBV27
TGTGCCAGCAGTTTATACCCGGGTCTGAACACTGAAGCTTTCTTT
CASSLYPGLNTEAFF
>TRBJ1-2|-|TRBD1|TRBV6-5
TGTGCCAGCAGTCAGTCAGGGGGCGCCGGCTATGGCTACACCTTC
CASSQSGGAGYGYTF
>TRBJ2-2|-|-|TRBV6-2/TRBV6-3
TGTGCCAGCAGCCCACGGGACGGGGAGCTGTTTTTT
CASSPRDGELFF
>TRBJ2-3|many|-|TRBV9
TGTGCCAGCAGCGACACGGGCCGCACAGATACGCAGTATTTT
CASSDTGRTDTQYF
>TRBJ1-1|many|-|TRBV20-1
TGCAGTGCTAGAGACAGGGTACTCGCTGAAGCTTTCTTT
CSARDRVLAEAFF
>TRBJ2-5|many|-|TRBV30
TGTGGATCCTCGGGCAGGGAGCAAGAGACCCAGTACTTC
CGSSGREQETQYF
>TRBJ2-5|few|TRBD2|TRBV7-9
TGTGCCAGCCGTACTAGCGCAGAAGAGACCCAGTACTTC
CASRTSAEETQYF
>TRBJ2-1|many|TRBD1|TRBV18
TGTGCCAGCTCACCTAGGACAGGGGATATCAATGAGCAGTTCTTC
CASSPRTGDINEQFF
>TRBJ2-3|-|TRBD2|TRBV7-3
TGTGCCAGCAGCTTAACCGGCGGGGGGGGCACAGATACGCAGTATTTT
CASSLTGGGGTDTQYF
>TRBJ1-6|many|-|TRBV6-2/TRBV6-3
TGTGCCAGCAGTTACCCGAGTTTCCTCGGATCACCCCTCCACTTT
CASSYPSFLGSPLHF
>TRBJ1-5|many|TRBD1|TRBV27
TGTGCCAGCATCCGTGACAGGGTCTCGGATCAGCCCCAGCATTTT
CASIRDRVSDQPQHF
>TRBJ2-7|few|TRBD1|TRBV25-1
TGTGCCAGCAGTATATCGGCCGGGACAGTATTTAGCTCCTACGAGCAGTACTTC
CASSISAGTVFSSYEQYF
>TRBJ2-2|few|TRBD1|TRBV27
TGTGCCAGCAGTTTCCGACAGGGGGGTTCCGGGGAGCTGTTTTTT
CASSFRQGGSGELFF
>TRBJ2-6|-|TRBD1|TRBV7-8
TGTGCCAGCATCCGGGACAGGGTCTTCGGTGGGGCCAACGTCCTGACTTTC
CASIRDRVFGGANVLTF
>TRBJ1-5|many|-|TRBV7-2
TGTGCCAGCAGCCACGGGGGGGAAAGTCAGCCCCAGCATTTT
CASSHGGESQPQHF
>TRBJ1-2|many|-|TRBV30
TGTGCCTGGAGTAGAGACAGGCCCTATGGCTACACCTTC
CAWSRDRPYGYTF
>TRBJ1-1|few|-|TRBV4-3
TGCGCCAGCAGCCAAGGATCCGGAGATGAAGCTTTCTTT
CASSQGSGDEAFF
>TRBJ2-1|many|-|TRBV27
TGTGCCAGCAGTTTTGCGAGTCCGATCAATGAGCAGTTCTTC
CASSFASPINEQFF
>TRBJ2-2|many|-|TRBV7-2
TGTGCCAGCAGCGTAGTGAGCGGTTACACCGGGGAGCTGTTTTTT
CASSVVSGYTGELFF
>TRBJ2-1|-|-|TRBV2
TGTGCCAGCAGTGAAGGACTTGGGGGCTCGTACAATGAGCAGTTCTTC
CASSEGLGGSYNEQFF